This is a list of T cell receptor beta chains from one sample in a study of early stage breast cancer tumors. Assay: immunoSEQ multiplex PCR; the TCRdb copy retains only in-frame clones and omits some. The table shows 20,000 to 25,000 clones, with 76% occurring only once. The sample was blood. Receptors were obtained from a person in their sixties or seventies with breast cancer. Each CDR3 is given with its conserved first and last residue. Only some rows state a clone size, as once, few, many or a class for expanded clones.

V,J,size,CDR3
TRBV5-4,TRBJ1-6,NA,CASSLKKQGASPLHF
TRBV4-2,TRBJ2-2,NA,CASSQVSNTANTGELFF
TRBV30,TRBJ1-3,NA,CAWATGAGNTIYF
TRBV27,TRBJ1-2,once,CASSLAGSYGYTF
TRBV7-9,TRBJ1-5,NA,CASSLGMGNQPQHF
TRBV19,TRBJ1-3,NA,CASSMGGNGNTIYF
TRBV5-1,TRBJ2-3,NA,CASSLDDYRGDTQYF
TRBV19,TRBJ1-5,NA,CASTKTGGALNQPQHF
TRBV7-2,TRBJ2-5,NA,CASSFNSGGQETQYF
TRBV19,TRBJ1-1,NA,CASSITGIGEAFF
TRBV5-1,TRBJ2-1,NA,CASSLTGTAYNEQFF
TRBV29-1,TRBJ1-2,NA,CSVWETKGNGYTF
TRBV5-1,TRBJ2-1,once,CARVPSGTEVNEQFF
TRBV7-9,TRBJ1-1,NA,CASSGRGPDTEAFF
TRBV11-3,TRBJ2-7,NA,CASSFGAPVSYEQYF